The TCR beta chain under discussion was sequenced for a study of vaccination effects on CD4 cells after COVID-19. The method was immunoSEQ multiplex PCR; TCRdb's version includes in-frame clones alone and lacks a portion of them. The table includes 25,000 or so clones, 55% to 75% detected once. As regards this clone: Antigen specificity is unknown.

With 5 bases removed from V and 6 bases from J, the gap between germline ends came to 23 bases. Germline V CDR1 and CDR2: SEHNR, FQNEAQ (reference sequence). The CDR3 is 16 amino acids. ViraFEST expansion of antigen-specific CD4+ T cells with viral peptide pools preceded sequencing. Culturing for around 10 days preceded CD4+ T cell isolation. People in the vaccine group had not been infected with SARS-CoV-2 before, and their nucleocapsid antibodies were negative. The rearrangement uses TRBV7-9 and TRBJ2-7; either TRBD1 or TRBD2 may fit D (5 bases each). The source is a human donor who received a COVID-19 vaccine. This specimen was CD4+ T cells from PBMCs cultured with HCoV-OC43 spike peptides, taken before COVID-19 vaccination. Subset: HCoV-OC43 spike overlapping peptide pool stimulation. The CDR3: CASSPGVGAIPTEQYF. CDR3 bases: TGTGCCAGCAGCCCCGGGGTAGGGGCTATACCCACCGAGCAGTACTTC.